The rows below give T cell receptor beta chains drawn from one sample of a study of T cells in localized non-small cell lung cancer. Only in-frame clones appear in the TCRdb table, and some are missing; sequencing was by immunoSEQ multiplex PCR. The sample gives tens of thousands of clones, over 60% of which show up once; less than 20% is in the top ten. This specimen consisted of PBMCs, obtained before any cancer treatment. These receptors all come from a man aged 40-75 years with stage II squamous cell lung carcinoma. CDR3s include the opening cysteine and the closing phenylalanine or tryptophan. The D gene is left open where the match is weak. Size is omitted from some rows. Given values are once, few, many or a class for expanded clones.

j_gene | d_gene | abundance | len | v_gene | CDR3aa | CDR3nt
TRBJ1-2 | TRBD1 | - | 15 | TRBV4-1 | CASSHTRDRNYGYTF | TGCGCCAGCAGCCATACACGGGACAGAAACTATGGCTACACCTTC
TRBJ1-1 | - | - | 13 | TRBV28 | CASSQGFNTEAFF | TGTGCCAGCAGCCAGGGGTTCAACACTGAAGCTTTCTTT
TRBJ1-5 | - | once | 17 | TRBV5-6 | CASSLGIGGAVRQPQHF | TGTGCCAGCAGCTTGGGTATCGGAGGGGCCGTTAGGCAGCCCCAGCATTTT
TRBJ1-1 | TRBD1 | few | 14 | TRBV28 | CASRPTGVNTEAFF | TGTGCCAGCAGGCCGACAGGGGTGAACACTGAAGCTTTCTTT
TRBJ2-4 | - | once | 14 | TRBV14 | CASSQDLGLDIQYF | TGTGCCAGCAGCCAAGATCTGGGTTTGGACATTCAGTACTTC
TRBJ1-6 | - | - | 15 | TRBV4-1 | CASSQENRVRSPLHF | TGCGCCAGCAGCCAAGAGAACAGGGTTAGATCACCCCTCCACTTT
TRBJ1-6 | - | - | 14 | TRBV9 | CASSPSQGDSPLHF | TGTGCCAGCAGCCCTAGTCAGGGAGATTCACCCCTCCACTTT
TRBJ2-1 | - | - | 14 | TRBV5-4 | CASSFRAGDDEQFF | TGTGCCAGCAGCTTCCGGGCAGGGGACGATGAGCAGTTCTTC
TRBJ2-1 | TRBD1 | - | 18 | TRBV11-3 | CASSSRGPRTGMVNEQFF | TGTGCCAGCAGCTCCAGGGGACCGCGGACAGGGATGGTCAATGAGCAGTTCTTC
TRBJ2-3 | TRBD1 | - | 15 | TRBV7-6 | CASSSTGTGADTQYF | TGTGCCAGCAGCTCAACCGGGACAGGGGCAGATACGCAGTATTTT
TRBJ2-3 | - | - | 13 | TRBV28 | CASSPSLADTQYF | TGTGCCAGCAGTCCTTCGCTAGCAGATACGCAGTATTTT
TRBJ2-7 | - | - | 14 | TRBV2 | CASSPLGSGYEQYF | TGTGCCAGCAGTCCCCTCGGGTCGGGCTACGAGCAGTACTTC
TRBJ1-6 | - | - | 16 | TRBV21-1 | CASSPGGGRFNSPLHF | TGTGCCAGCAGTCCAGGGGGAGGCAGATTTAATTCACCCCTCCACTTT
TRBJ1-5 | TRBD1 | - | 16 | TRBV5-6 | CASSWTGTGEVQPQHF | TGTGCCAGCAGCTGGACAGGGACCGGGGAAGTACAGCCCCAGCATTTT
TRBJ1-2 | TRBD1 | - | 13 | TRBV30 | CAWSRGRNYGYTF | TGTGCCTGGAGCAGGGGGCGAAACTATGGCTACACCTTC
TRBJ1-1 | - | - | 15 | TRBV27 | CASRSHGVERTEAFF | TGTGCCAGCAGATCTCACGGGGTGGAGAGAACTGAAGCTTTCTTT
TRBJ2-7 | - | - | 11 | TRBV30 | CAWSGSYEQYF | TGTGCCTGGAGTGGTAGTTACGAGCAGTACTTC
TRBJ2-2 | TRBD2 | - | 16 | TRBV28 | CASLGSGGGWTGELFF | TGTGCCAGTTTGGGAAGCGGGGGAGGTTGGACCGGGGAGCTGTTTTTT
TRBJ1-2 | - | few | 16 | TRBV6-1 | CASSDYLSPGSYGYTF | TGTGCCAGCAGTGACTATCTCTCTCCTGGGAGCTATGGCTACACCTTC
TRBJ2-1 | - | - | 13 | TRBV30 | CAWSVFLSNEQFF | TGTGCCTGGAGTGTATTTCTCTCCAATGAGCAGTTCTTC
TRBJ2-2 | TRBD1 | - | 13 | TRBV9 | CASSEQGTGELFF | TGTGCCAGCAGCGAACAGGGGACCGGGGAGCTGTTTTTT
TRBJ1-1 | - | - | 14 | TRBV6-4 | CASSEYWGQTEAFF | TGTGCCAGCAGTGAATATTGGGGGCAAACTGAAGCTTTCTTT
TRBJ2-3 | - | - | 11 | TRBV7-9 | CASTGADTQYF | TGTGCCAGCACGGGGGCAGATACGCAGTATTTT
TRBJ2-1 | TRBD2 | - | 15 | TRBV7-9 | CASSLGLAGYNEQFF | TGTGCCAGCAGCTTGGGGCTAGCGGGCTACAATGAGCAGTTCTTC
TRBJ1-1 | - | few | 14 | TRBV7-2 | CASSYGQTNTEAFF | TGTGCCAGCAGCTATGGACAGACGAACACTGAAGCTTTCTTT
TRBJ1-1 | - | few | 11 | TRBV19 | CASTTPRGAFF | TGTGCCAGTACTACACCTCGGGGAGCTTTCTTT
TRBJ1-2 | TRBD1 | - | 15 | TRBV2 | CASSEVRGQGSPYTF | TGTGCCAGCAGTGAAGTCAGGGGACAGGGGTCTCCTTACACCTTC
TRBJ2-1 | TRBD2 | - | 16 | TRBV28 | CASSRWTSGGAQEQFF | TGTGCCAGCAGCCGCTGGACTAGCGGGGGGGCACAGGAGCAGTTCTTC
TRBJ2-7 | TRBD1 | - | 15 | TRBV4-3 | CASSAGTGASYEQYF | TGCGCCAGCAGTGCCGGGACAGGGGCCTCCTACGAGCAGTACTTC
TRBJ1-2 | - | - | 16 | TRBV5-4 | CASSLAGQGGGAGYTF | TGTGCCAGCAGCTTGGCCGGGCAGGGAGGAGGTGCTGGCTACACCTTC
TRBJ1-2 | - | - | 12 | TRBV12-5 | CASALDAYGYTF | TGTGCTAGTGCCTTGGATGCCTATGGCTACACCTTC
TRBJ1-1 | - | - | 13 | TRBV27 | CASSTLTGTEAFF | TGTGCCAGCAGCACCCTGACGGGCACTGAAGCTTTCTTT
TRBJ1-1 | - | - | 16 | TRBV7-2 | CASSLDVWGGNTEAFF | TGTGCCAGCAGCTTAGACGTATGGGGGGGTAACACTGAAGCTTTCTTT
TRBJ2-1 | TRBD2 | - | 16 | TRBV7-3 | CASSFTSGLSYNEQFF | TGTGCCAGCAGCTTCACTAGCGGCCTCTCCTACAATGAGCAGTTCTTC
TRBJ2-7 | TRBD2 | few | 14 | TRBV10-3 | CAISESGGVYEQYF | TGTGCCATCAGTGAGTCGGGGGGGGTCTACGAGCAGTACTTC
TRBJ1-2 | - | - | 13 | TRBV29-1 | CSVKGGASDGYTF | TGCAGCGTCAAGGGGGGGGCGAGTGATGGCTACACCTTC
TRBJ1-2 | - | - | 10 | TRBV20-1 | CSANSYGYTF | TGCAGTGCTAATAGCTATGGCTACACCTTC
TRBJ1-2 | TRBD1 | once | 14 | TRBV5-5 | CASSWGTGREGYTF | TGTGCCAGCAGCTGGGGGACAGGCCGCGAAGGCTACACCTTC